This entry is about one T cell receptor (beta chain). The sample belongs to a study of T cell clusters in autoimmune cytopenias. Multiplex touch-down PCR amplified TRB using TRB-A and TRB-B pools in one tube. TCRdb reprocessed the multiplex PCR reads, keeping one entry per CDR3 protein, no DNA. The sample table sets out around 6,800 distinct CDR3 sequences. Each sample's input was around 250 ng genomic DNA, 35,000 to 40,000 genome equivalents. CDR3 length: 11 amino acids. Germline CDR1 SGHDT, CDR2 YYEEEE. The data were also submitted as part of a second study, on T cell repertoires in aging, cancer and after chemotherapy. That study reports: Over several months to years, re-sampled healthy donor repertoires clearly shared clones.

The chain recombines TRBV5-6 with TRBJ2-1. The receptor was derived from a human donor in good health. The material sequenced was peripheral blood. This chain's CDR3 is CASSQKNEQFF.